This TCR beta chain was documented in a study of tumor and adjacent non-tumor tissue in lung cancer (dated by TCRdb to 2017 to 2018). About the study as a whole: The cohort included around twelve adenocarcinoma, 2 squamous cell carcinoma and 1 small cell lung cancer patients. Among the 15 or so patients, ages ranged from roughly 31 to 76 years, roughly ten were men and 5 were women, and disease was TNM stage I to III. Sequencing produced fewer than 150,000,000 productive TCRbeta reads in total, an average of approximately 4 million reads per sample. The study compared bulk TCRbeta repertoires between lung tumor tissue and matched distant non-tumor lung tissue from over twelve lung cancer patients. More than 25 paired specimens, one tumor and one normal lung sample per patient, were profiled by TCRbeta CDR3 sequencing. The full study reports these points: The cohort had only approximately 15 patients, and the authors noted that larger samples and more detailed clinical data are needed. The top 100 clones accounted for a significantly larger cumulative portion of the repertoire in normal lung than in tumor tissue. Because peripheral blood was not sequenced, the blood TCRbeta repertoires of the lung cancer patients in the study went unexamined. Neither the sequencing platform nor unique molecular identifiers are named or mentioned anywhere in the methods. Significantly higher TCR diversity was found in younger patients, and higher tumor TCR diversity was associated with shorter overall and disease-free survival. Significantly higher TCR diversity (inverse Simpson) was observed in tumor tissue than in normal lung tissue (roughly 470 vs 170, P = 0.0075, Mann-Whitney U test).

From the cysteine up to the phenylalanine, the CDR3 has a length of 15 residues. Left in the record is the CDR3 DNA by itself, 45 bases read in frame from the first base. The germline V gene encodes CDR1 WNHNN and CDR2 SYGVQD (reference sequence). Points on this clonotype: Its antigen is currently not known. Germline and junction disagree at one end, which may indicate a read error.

RNA was isolated from bulk unsorted tissue, and RNA quality was assessed with a NanoDrop ND-1000 and an Agilent 2100. Newly diagnosed lung cancer patients without prior chemotherapy who had been admitted for thoracic surgery in China between August and November 2014 were enrolled as donors. Anyone who had undergone radiotherapy or chemotherapy before, or who had another cancer at the same time, was left out of the study. Pieces of surgical tissue measuring about 1-2 cm3 were kept in RNAlater solution and held at -80 degrees C until needed. The library was prepared using multiplex PCR. Sequencing instrument: Illumina HiSeq 2500. Following protocols modified from ARM-PCR, the researchers constructed TCRbeta libraries through three rounds of nested PCR with primers (Table S4). Before sequencing, PCR products of 200-500 bp were excised from the gel and purified with the QIAquick gel extraction kit. As for the original processing: Trimmomatic was used to clean the reads, FLASH was used to merge the reads into complete CDR3 sequences, and MiTCR was used to assign the reads to V(D)J germline segments. VDJtools was used to compute clonal diversity as the inverse Simpson's index. A read counted as productive if the sequence was in-frame and lacked a premature stop codon. In-frame beta chains were kept once TCRdb had trimmed the public reads at Q25 with fastp and called clones with MiXCR. Identical CDR3 protein sequences are pooled into one entry, listed with their most common genes and DNA. These V and J calls derive from TCRdb rather than the authors' analysis. This sample lists about 82,000 distinct CDR3 sequences; under 80% were detected once. About 12% of the sample is taken by the ten largest.

The rearrangement combines TRBV10-1 with TRBJ2-1, with the D call perhaps TRBD1 or TRBD2, as 6 bases match in each case. The sequencing input was lung tumor tissue. This TCR was sampled from a woman between 45 and 65 years old with non-small cell lung cancer. The CDR3: CASQVGGTGQKEQFF. The nucleotide sequence is TGCGCCAGCCAAGTAGGGGGGACCGGTCAGAAAGAGCAGTTTTTC.